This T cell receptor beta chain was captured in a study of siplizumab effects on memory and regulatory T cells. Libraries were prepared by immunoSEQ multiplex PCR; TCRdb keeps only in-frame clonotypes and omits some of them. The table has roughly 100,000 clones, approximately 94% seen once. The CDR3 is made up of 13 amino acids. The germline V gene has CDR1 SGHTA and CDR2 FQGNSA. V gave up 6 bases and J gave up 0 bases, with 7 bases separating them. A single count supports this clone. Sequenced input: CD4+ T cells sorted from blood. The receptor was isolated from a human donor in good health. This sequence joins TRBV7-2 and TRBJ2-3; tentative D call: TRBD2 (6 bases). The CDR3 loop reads CASRRGSTDTQYF. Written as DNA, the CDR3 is TGTGCCAGCAGGCGGGGAAGCACAGATACGCAGTATTTT.